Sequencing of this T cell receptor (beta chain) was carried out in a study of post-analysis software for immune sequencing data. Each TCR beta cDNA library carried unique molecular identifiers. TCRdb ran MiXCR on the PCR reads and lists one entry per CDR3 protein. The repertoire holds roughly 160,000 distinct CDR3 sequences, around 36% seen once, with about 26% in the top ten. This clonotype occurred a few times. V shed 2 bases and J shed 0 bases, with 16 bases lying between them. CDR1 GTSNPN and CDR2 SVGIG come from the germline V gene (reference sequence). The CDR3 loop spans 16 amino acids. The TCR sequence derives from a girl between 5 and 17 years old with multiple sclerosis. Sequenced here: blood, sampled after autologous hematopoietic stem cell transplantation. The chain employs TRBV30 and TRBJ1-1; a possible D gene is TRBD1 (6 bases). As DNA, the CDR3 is TGTGCCTGGAGTCCAATGACCGGGACAATGAACACTGAAGCTTTCTTT. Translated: CAWSPMTGTMNTEAFF.